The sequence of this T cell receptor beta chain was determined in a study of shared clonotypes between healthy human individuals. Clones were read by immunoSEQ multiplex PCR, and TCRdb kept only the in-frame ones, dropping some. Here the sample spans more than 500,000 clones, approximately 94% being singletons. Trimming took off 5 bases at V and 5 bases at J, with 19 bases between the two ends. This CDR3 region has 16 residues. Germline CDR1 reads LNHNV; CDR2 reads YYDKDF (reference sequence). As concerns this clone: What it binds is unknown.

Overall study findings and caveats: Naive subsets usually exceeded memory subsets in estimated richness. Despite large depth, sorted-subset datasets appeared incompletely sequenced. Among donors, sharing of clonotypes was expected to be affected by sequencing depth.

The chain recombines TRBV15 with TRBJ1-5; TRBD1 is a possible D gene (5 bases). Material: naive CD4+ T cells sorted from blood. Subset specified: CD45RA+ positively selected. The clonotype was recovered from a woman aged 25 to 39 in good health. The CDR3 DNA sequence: TGTGCCACCAGCCCCAACCCTGAGGGGTTTTATCAGCCCCAGCATTTT. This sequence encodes CATSPNPEGFYQPQHF.